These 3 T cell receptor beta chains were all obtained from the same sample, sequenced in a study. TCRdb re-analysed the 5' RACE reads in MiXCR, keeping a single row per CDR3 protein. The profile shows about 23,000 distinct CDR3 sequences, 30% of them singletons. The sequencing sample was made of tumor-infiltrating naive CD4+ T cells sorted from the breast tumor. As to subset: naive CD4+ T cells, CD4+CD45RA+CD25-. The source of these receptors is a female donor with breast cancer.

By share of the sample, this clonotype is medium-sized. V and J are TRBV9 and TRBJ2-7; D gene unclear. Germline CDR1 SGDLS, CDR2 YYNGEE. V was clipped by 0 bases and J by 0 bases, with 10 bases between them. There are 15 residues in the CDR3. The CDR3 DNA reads TGTGCCAGCAGCGTAGGGATCGGGCTCTCCTACGAGCAGTACTTC. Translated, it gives CASSVGIGLSYEQYF.

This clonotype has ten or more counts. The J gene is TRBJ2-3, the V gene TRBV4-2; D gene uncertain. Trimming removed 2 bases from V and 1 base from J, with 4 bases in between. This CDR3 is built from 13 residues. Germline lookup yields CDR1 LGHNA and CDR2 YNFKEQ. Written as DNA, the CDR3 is TGTGCCAGCAGCCAAACGGGCACAGATACGCAGTATTTT. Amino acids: CASSQTGTDTQYF.

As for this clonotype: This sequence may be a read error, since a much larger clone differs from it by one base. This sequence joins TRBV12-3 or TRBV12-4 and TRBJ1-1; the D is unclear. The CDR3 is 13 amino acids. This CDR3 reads CACSLWAGREAFF. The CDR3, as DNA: TGTGCCTGCAGTTTATGGGCCGGACGGGAAGCTTTCTTT.